This T cell receptor (beta chain) was found in a study of T cell responses to AZD1222 COVID-19 vaccine. Whole-study results and caveats: Targets within unmutated variant regions were reportedly found for nearly half of spike-specific TCRs. Spike-specific TCRs gained breadth and depth after people received two AZD1222 doses.

V gave up 2 bases and J gave up 1 base, with 6 bases separating them. The CDR3 consists of 14 residues. The germline V gene has CDR1 LGHDT and CDR2 YNNKEL (reference sequence). Profiling relied on immunoSEQ multiplex PCR, and the TCRdb table lists in-frame clones only, not all of them. The sample has 150,000 or so clones, about 90% seen once. On this clone itself: Its antigen is unidentified.

This chain joins TRBV3-1 (or the pseudogene TRBV3-2) and TRBJ2-1; TRBD2 might be the D (5 bases). The sequences come from peripheral blood, collected on day 0 of MenACWY control vaccination. This TCR derives from an adult in good health. For the CDR3, the DNA is TGTGCCAGCAGCCAAAGAGGGTCCTACAATGAGCAGTTCTTC. It codes for CASSQRGSYNEQFF.